The clone carrying this T cell receptor beta chain has more than one count but fewer than ten. The antigen is not known. Reverse transcription of all isolated RNA meant that expressed TCRB transcripts were sequenced. Only in-frame clones appear in the TCRdb table, and some are missing; sequencing was by immunoSEQ multiplex PCR. This sample has under 950,000 clones, with roughly 17% found just once. These data belong to a study of beta chain features in type 1 diabetes. Points from the study as a whole: Sequencing of cDNA might inflate the share of cells that strongly express TCR. Insertions at VDJ junctions were less frequent in type 1 diabetes patients. These patients also deleted more nucleotides at the same junctions. Across all four CD4+ subsets, people with type 1 diabetes showed modestly shorter TCRB CDR3s.

The V gene lost 0 bases and the J gene lost 5 bases, with 13 bases spanning the gap. The germline V gene has CDR1 SGHVS and CDR2 FQNEAQ. This CDR3 has 15 amino acids. The purity of all sorted populations exceeded 98%. This clonotype originated in a woman between 18 and 29 years old in good health. Sequences were obtained from naive CD4+ T cells from blood. The rearrangement joins TRBV7-8 to TRBJ2-5; the D gene is possibly TRBD2 (6 bases). The chain's CDR3 is CASSLALGGAETQYF. The CDR3 region has the DNA TGTGCCAGCAGCTTAGCGCTGGGGGGTGCGGAGACCCAGTACTTC.